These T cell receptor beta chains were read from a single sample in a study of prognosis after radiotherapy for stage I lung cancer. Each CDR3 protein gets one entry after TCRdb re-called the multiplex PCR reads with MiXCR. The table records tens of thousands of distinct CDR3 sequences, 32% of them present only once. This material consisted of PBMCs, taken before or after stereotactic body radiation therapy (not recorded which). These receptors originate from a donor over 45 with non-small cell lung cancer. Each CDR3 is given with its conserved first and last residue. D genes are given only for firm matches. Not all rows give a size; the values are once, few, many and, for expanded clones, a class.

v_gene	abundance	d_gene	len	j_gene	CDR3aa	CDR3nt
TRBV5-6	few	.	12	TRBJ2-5	CASSLNGETQYF	TGTGCCAGCAGCTTAAACGGGGAGACCCAGTACTTC
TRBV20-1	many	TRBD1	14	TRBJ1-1	CSASQGQGRPEAFF	TGCAGTGCTAGCCAAGGACAGGGGAGGCCTGAAGCTTTCTTT
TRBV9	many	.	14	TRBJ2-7	CASSGQGSSYEQYF	TGTGCCAGCAGTGGACAAGGGAGCTCCTACGAGCAGTACTTC
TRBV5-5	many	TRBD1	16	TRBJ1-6	CASSRSAGGFNSPLHF	TGTGCCAGCAGCCGGAGTGCAGGGGGTTTTAATTCACCCCTCCACTTT
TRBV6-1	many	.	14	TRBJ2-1	CASSSGSPWYEQFF	TGTGCCAGCAGCTCCGGGAGTCCTTGGTATGAGCAGTTCTTC
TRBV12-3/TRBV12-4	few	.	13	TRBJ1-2	CASSKTGDYGYTF	TGTGCCAGCAGTAAGACAGGAGATTATGGCTACACCTTC
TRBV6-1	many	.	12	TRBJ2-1	CASSVSGGQQFF	TGTGCCAGCAGTGTATCAGGAGGTCAGCAGTTCTTC
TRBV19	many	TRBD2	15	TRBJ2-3	CASSLSGTSTDTQYF	TGTGCCAGTAGCCTTAGCGGGACTAGCACAGATACGCAGTATTTT
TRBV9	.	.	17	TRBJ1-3	CASSVWAATSSGNTIYF	TGTGCCAGCAGCGTCTGGGCAGCCACGAGCTCTGGAAACACCATATATTTT
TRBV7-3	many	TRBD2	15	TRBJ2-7	CASSSTSGATYEQYF	TGTGCCAGCAGCTCGACTAGCGGGGCGACCTACGAGCAGTACTTC
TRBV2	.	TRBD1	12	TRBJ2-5	CASGTDQETQYF	TGTGCCAGCGGGACAGATCAAGAGACCCAGTACTTC
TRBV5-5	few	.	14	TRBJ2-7	CASILGASGYEQYF	TGTGCCAGCATCCTCGGGGCCTCGGGATACGAGCAGTACTTC
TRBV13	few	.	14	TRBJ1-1	CASSSIASLYEAFF	TGTGCCAGCAGCTCGATAGCGAGTCTTTATGAAGCTTTCTTT
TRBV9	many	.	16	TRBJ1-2	CASSVGGLTRGYGYTF	TGTGCCAGCAGCGTAGGAGGACTCACTAGGGGCTATGGCTACACCTTC
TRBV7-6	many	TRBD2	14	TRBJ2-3	CASSWTSGLDTQYF	TGTGCCAGCAGCTGGACTAGCGGATTAGATACGCAGTATTTT
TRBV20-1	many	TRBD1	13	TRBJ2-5	CSALTGVGQTQYF	TGCAGTGCTCTTACAGGGGTTGGGCAGACCCAGTACTTC
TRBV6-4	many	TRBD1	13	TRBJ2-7	CARGTGGIYEQYF	TGTGCCAGGGGGACAGGGGGAATCTACGAGCAGTACTTC
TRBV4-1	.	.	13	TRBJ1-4	CASSQVSNEKLFF	TGCGCCAGCAGCCAAGTTTCTAATGAAAAACTGTTTTTT
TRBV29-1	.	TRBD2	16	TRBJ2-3	CSVVRWTSRSGDTQYF	TGCAGCGTTGTGCGCTGGACTAGCAGGAGCGGAGATACGCAGTATTTT
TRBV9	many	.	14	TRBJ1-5	CASSGDGIDQPQHF	TGTGCCAGCAGCGGCGACGGGATTGATCAGCCCCAGCATTTT
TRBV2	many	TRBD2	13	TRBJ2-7	CARTSGRSYEQYF	TGTGCCAGAACTAGCGGACGCTCCTACGAGCAGTACTTC
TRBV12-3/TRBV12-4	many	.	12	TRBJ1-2	CASSLGLVGYTF	TGTGCCAGCAGTTTAGGATTGGTGGGCTACACCTTC
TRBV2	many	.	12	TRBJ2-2	CASGSYTGELFF	TGTGCCAGCGGCAGCTACACCGGGGAGCTGTTTTTT
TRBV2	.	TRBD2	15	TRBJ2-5	CANRIPGGDEETQYF	TGTGCCAACAGGATACCGGGAGGGGACGAAGAGACCCAGTACTTC
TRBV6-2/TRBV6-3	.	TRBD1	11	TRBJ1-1	CASKQGHEAFF	TGTGCCAGCAAACAGGGGCATGAAGCTTTCTTT
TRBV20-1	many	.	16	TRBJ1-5	CSSRGGGGLVNQPQHF	TGCAGTTCGAGGGGGGGGGGGGGCCTCGTTAATCAGCCCCAGCATTTT
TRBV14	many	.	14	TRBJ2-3	CASSQELRGDTQYF	TGTGCCAGCAGCCAAGAGCTAAGGGGCGATACGCAGTATTTT
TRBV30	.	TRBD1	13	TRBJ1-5	CAWSAGGDQPQHF	TGTGCCTGGAGTGCAGGGGGCGATCAGCCCCAGCATTTT
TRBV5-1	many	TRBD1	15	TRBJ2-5	CASSLVGTGEETQYF	TGCGCCAGCAGCTTGGTAGGGACAGGGGAAGAGACCCAGTACTTC
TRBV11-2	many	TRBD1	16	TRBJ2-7	CASSLAGTGGLYEQYF	TGTGCCAGCAGCTTAGCGGGGACAGGGGGTTTATACGAGCAGTACTTC
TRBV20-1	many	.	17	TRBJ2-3	CSARDPRAGDSTDTQYF	TGCAGTGCTAGAGACCCCAGAGCGGGTGATAGCACAGATACGCAGTATTTT
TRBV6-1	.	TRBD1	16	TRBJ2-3	CASSRQGSRSTDTQYF	TGTGCCAGCAGTAGACAGGGATCAAGGAGCACAGATACGCAGTATTTT
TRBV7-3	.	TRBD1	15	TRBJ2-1	CASSFGTVVYNEQFF	TGTGCCAGCAGCTTTGGGACAGTGGTCTACAATGAGCAGTTCTTC
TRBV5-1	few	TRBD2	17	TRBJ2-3	CASSWPLAGGSTDTQYF	TGCGCCAGCAGCTGGCCACTAGCGGGAGGGTCCACAGATACGCAGTATTTT
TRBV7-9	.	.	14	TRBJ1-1	CASSFTTANTEAFF	TGTGCCAGCAGCTTTACTACAGCCAACACTGAAGCTTTCTTT
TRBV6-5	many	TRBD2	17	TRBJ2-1	CASSYFRTSGIHNEQFF	TGTGCCAGCAGTTACTTTCGGACTAGCGGGATTCATAATGAGCAGTTCTTC
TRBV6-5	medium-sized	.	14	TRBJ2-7	CASSYSSQVHEQYF	TGTGCCAGCAGTTACTCGTCACAGGTCCACGAGCAGTACTTC
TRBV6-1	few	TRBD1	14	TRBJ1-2	CASTPVQGEAGYTF	TGTGCCAGCACCCCCGTTCAGGGGGAGGCCGGCTACACATTC
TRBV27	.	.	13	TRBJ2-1	CASSFSGLNEQFF	TGTGCCAGCAGTTTTTCAGGGCTTAATGAGCAGTTCTTC
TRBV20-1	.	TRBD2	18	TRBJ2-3	CSARDLLGAGGSTDTQYF	TGCAGTGCTAGAGATCTCCTGGGTGCGGGAGGCTCCACAGATACGCAGTATTTT
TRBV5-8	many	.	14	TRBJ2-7	CASSLLSTSGEQYF	TGTGCCAGCAGCTTGCTTAGTACCTCGGGGGAGCAGTACTTC
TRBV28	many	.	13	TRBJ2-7	CASSPLGVAEQYF	TGTGCCAGCAGCCCCTTAGGGGTAGCCGAGCAGTACTTC